The clone carrying this TCR beta chain was seen only a few times. Its antigen is currently unknown. Molecular barcoding with unique molecular identifiers was used for the TCRbeta library. TCRdb reprocessed the PCR reads via MiXCR and lists one record per CDR3 protein. Found here are around 490,000 distinct CDR3 sequences, roughly 11% of them singletons; the top ten hold about 15%. The entry originates in a study of T-cell reconstitution after alpha-beta-depleted transplantation in children. Whole-study results and caveats: Recipient T cells and thymic progenitors that survived gave rise to the high TCRbeta diversity observed at day 60 in some patients. One year post-transplant, T-cell counts and diversity were largely derived from T cells produced anew. Reported findings indicate that, about two months after transplant, alpha-beta T cells came from several hundred expanded clones, which were derived from non-depleted graft cells.

The source material was PBMCs, mostly from graft donor cells, sampled 180 days after TCRalphabeta/CD19-depleted stem cell transplant. The sequence was collected from a female patient between 2 and 15 years old who had a stem cell transplant for aplastic anemia, so the T cells may come from the graft donor.

CDR3 protein: CASSPGTARTDTQYF. The DNA of the CDR3 is TGTGCCAGCAGCCCAGGGACAGCCCGCACAGATACGCAGTATTTT. The rearrangement links TRBV7-2 to TRBJ2-3, with 7 bases aligning to TRBD1. The junction had 6 bases not matched to a gene; V was cut back by 5 bases and J by 1 base. The germline V gene has CDR1 SGHTA and CDR2 FQGNSA. This CDR3 contains 15 residues.